The following is a T cell receptor (beta chain) sequence with its context. The antigen is undetermined. This sample is part of a study of response to subunit inactivated influenza vaccine. Germline V gene data show CDR1 as MNHNS and CDR2 as SASEGT. V was pared by 6 bases and J by 4 bases, with 13 bases between. There are 14 residues in the CDR3. TCRdb called the RT-PCR reads again in MiXCR, with one record for every CDR3 protein. The table records 500,000 to 750,000 distinct CDR3 sequences, roughly 15% of them present only once. Study-wide results and limits: Each seasonal influenza vaccination, the authors suggested, recruits few new T cells.

Sequencing used PBMCs from blood, obtained 11 to 12 days after vaccination. The sequence derives from a man aged 50 to 59 who received an inactivated influenza vaccine. V usage is TRBV6-1 and J usage is TRBJ1-5; maybe TRBD1 (6 bases). CDR3: CASRGGAGNQPQHF. The CDR3 DNA is TGTGCCAGCAGGGGGGGGGCAGGGAATCAGCCCCAGCATTTT.